The clone carrying this TCR beta chain was counted between two and nine times. What it recognizes is unknown. Reverse transcription of about 0.45 to 1 ug RNA used random hexamers. One entry per CDR3 protein, called by TCRdb with MiXCR from the immunoSEQ multiplex PCR reads. Among 130,000 or so distinct CDR3 sequences, about 95% were seen once, and the ten largest hold roughly 0.095%. These data come from a study of CD8 T cells in Susac syndrome. V shed 3 bases, J shed 4 bases, and the junction held 10 bases outside the gene matches. CDR3 length: 16 residues. CDR1 is SGHTA and CDR2 is FQGTGA in the germline V gene. Findings and caveats of the study: The study's TCR sequencing and HLA analysis drew on a certain number of individuals. That number was acknowledged as relatively small.

This receptor was obtained from a human donor in good health. The rearrangement uses TRBV7-3 and TRBJ2-3; 7 positions match TRBD2. The specimen sequenced was CD4+ T cells from PBMCs. The CDR3: CASSLGTTRSADTQYF. CDR3 DNA sequence: TGTGCCAGCAGCTTGGGGACTACCAGATCGGCAGATACGCAGTATTTT.